This T cell receptor (beta chain) was sequenced in a study of siplizumab effects on memory and regulatory T cells. Notes on the study in general: In unstimulated cells, naive T cells appeared more diverse than memory T cells and seemed major alloresponse contributors. Relative to controls at about 27%, mappable alloreactive CD4+ clones exhibited a mean Treg-derived proportion of approximately 70% with siplizumab. Significant reduction of alloreactive sequences traceable to unstimulated CD4+ memory cells was observed with siplizumab.

The CDR3 totals 16 residues. J gave up 0 bases and V 7 bases, and 5 bases lay outside the gene matches. Germline assignment: CDR1 SGHRS and CDR2 YFSETQ. For every sample, 100,000 or so TCR templates were assayed. Sequencing used immunoSEQ multiplex PCR; TCRdb keeps in-frame clones, though not all of them. The table shows 100,000 or so clones, with more than 85% occurring only once. A remark on this clone: Its matching antigen is unknown.

The chain recombines TRBV5-1 with TRBJ2-1, with 12 bases matching TRBD2. The origin of this receptor is a human donor in good health. Some clones in this sample may be carry-over from other donors' samples. The sample taken for sequencing was CD4+ T cells sorted from blood. The CDR3 bases are TGCGCCAGCGGGCTAGCGGGAGGGAGCTCCTACAATGAGCAGTTCTTC. Residues: CASGLAGGSSYNEQFF.